Each of the 25 T cell receptor beta chains below was sequenced from the same sample in a study of blood T cell repertoires in COVID-19 (TCRdb year 2020). Preparation of the library involved the immunoSEQ multiplex PCR assay. Entries here come from immuneACCESS through TCRdb and include only in-frame sequences with V and J called. Some clones fail to appear in such tables; in the studies checked, an unresolved V gene covers under half of the shortfall, and the cause of the remainder is unknown. Here the sample has fewer than 300,000 clones; about nine tenths occur a single time. The ten largest clones add up to around 16% of the sample. The sequenced material came from PBMCs or T cells enriched from blood (not recorded which). These receptor sequences come from a man aged 18-30 years who had recovered from COVID-19.

In this sample, this clone turned up once. The chain joins TRBV18 to TRBJ2-2; TRBD1 matches at 7 bases. Trimming took 1 base from V and 0 from J; bases not matched to a gene: 2. This CDR3 has 16 amino acids. CDR1 is KGHSH, CDR2 LQKENI, per germline. The CDR3 protein is CASSPRGTANTGELFF. The CDR3 bases are TGTGCCAGCTCACCACGAGGGACAGCGAACACCGGGGAGCTGTTTTTT.

The CDR3 DNA reads TGTGCCAGCAGCTTAAATCTAGGACTAAATGAGCAGTTCTTC. Residues: CASSLNLGLNEQFF. The V call is TRBV5-6, the J call TRBJ2-1; tentative D call: TRBD2 (6 bases). The V gene lost 2 bases and the J gene lost 7 bases, with 13 bases spanning the gap. Germline V lookup: CDR1 SGHDT, CDR2 YYEEEE. CDR3 length: 14 residues.

V is TRBV19 and J is TRBJ1-1; TRBD1 might be the D (6 bases). The CDR3 contains 15 residues. Deletions cut 1 base from V and 2 bases from J, with 11 bases between. From germline, CDR1 is LNHDA and CDR2 SQIVND (reference sequence). In nucleotides, the CDR3 is TGTGCCAGTAGTATAGGGCAGGGGATTAACACTGAAGCTTTCTTT. This translates into CASSIGQGINTEAFF.

CDR3 residues: CASSSTVAEAFF. In DNA form, the CDR3 reads TGTGCCAGCAGCTCCACGGTGGCTGAAGCTTTCTTT. The V gene is TRBV11-2, the J gene TRBJ1-1; D ambiguous. This CDR3 contains 12 residues. V was clipped by 4 bases and J by 6 bases, with 9 bases between them. Germline loops: CDR1 SGHAT, CDR2 FQNNGV. Filled out from reference TRBV11-2 and TRBJ1-1, the complete variable domain reads EAGVAQSPRYKIIEKRQSVAFWCNPISGHATLYWYQQILGQGPKLLIQFQNNGVVDDSQLPKDRFSAERLKGVDSTLKIQPAKLEDSAVYLCASSSTVAEAFFGQGTRLTVV.

This CDR3 reads CASSAPGTGASRGYTF. The CDR3 DNA reads TGCGCCAGCAGCGCACCCGGGACAGGTGCTTCTCGGGGCTACACCTTC. V usage is TRBV5-1 and J usage is TRBJ1-2; TRBD1 matches at 8 bases. Per germline, CDR1 SGHRS and CDR2 YFSETQ. V lost 4 bases to trimming and J lost 8 bases; unmatched junction nucleotides: 16. This CDR3 has 16 amino acids.

The gene calls are TRBV30 and TRBJ2-1; 8 positions match TRBD2. Trimming removed 3 bases from V and 4 bases from J; junction bases left unmatched: 5. Per germline, CDR1 GTSNPN and CDR2 SVGIG (reference sequence). This CDR3 is built from 14 residues. CDR3 in DNA: TGTGCCTGGAGCGGGGGGGGTTCATACAATGAGCAGTTCTTC. Translating gives CAWSGGGSYNEQFF.

The chain joins TRBV15 to TRBJ2-7, with TRBD1 as a possible D gene (5 bases). The V gene lost 4 bases and the J gene lost 1 base, with 11 bases spanning the gap. The CDR3 spans 14 residues. Per germline, CDR1 LNHNV and CDR2 YYDKDF (reference sequence). The CDR3 sequence is CATSNVGPSYEQYF. The CDR3 DNA sequence: TGTGCCACCAGCAACGTGGGGCCATCCTACGAGCAGTACTTC.

This chain links TRBV28 with TRBJ1-1, with TRBD1 identical over 7 bases. Germline V CDR1 and CDR2: MDHEN, SYDVKM. V was pared by 5 bases and J by 1 base, with 4 bases of the junction left unmatched. The CDR3 totals 14 residues. DNA for the CDR3: TGTGCCAGCAGTATCGGGACAGAGAACACTGAAGCTTTCTTT. This translates into CASSIGTENTEAFF.

The rearrangement uses TRBV18 and TRBJ1-1; TRBD1 might be the D (5 bases). The CDR3 spans 13 residues. V gave up 6 bases and J gave up 1 base, with 9 bases separating them. Germline values: CDR1 KGHSH, CDR2 LQKENI. CDR3 sequence: CASSQGGNTEAFF. The CDR3 nucleotides read TGTGCCAGCTCTCAGGGTGGGAACACTGAAGCTTTCTTT.

The chain couples TRBV7-8 to TRBJ1-1; 8 positions match TRBD1. V lost 1 base and J lost 8; bases outside the gene matches: 3. The CDR3 covers 13 residues. Germline lookup yields CDR1 SGHVS and CDR2 FQNEAQ. CDR3 amino acids: CASSLDRGYEAFF. CDR3 bases: TGTGCCAGCAGCTTAGACAGGGGGTACGAAGCTTTCTTT.

This clone occurred a few times. This chain uses TRBV6-5 with TRBJ1-1, with a possible D match to TRBD1 (5 bases). The germline V gene has CDR1 MNHEY and CDR2 SVGAGI. This CDR3 region has 14 residues. V dropped 8 bases and J dropped 1 base, with 14 bases sitting between them. CDR3: CASGGFHQNTEAFF. The CDR3 DNA reads as TGTGCCAGCGGGGGGTTCCACCAGAACACTGAAGCTTTCTTT.

The chain recombines TRBV30 with TRBJ2-7; TRBD1 agrees at 7 bases. The junction had 5 bases not matched to a gene; V was cut back by 7 bases and J by 2 bases. Germline lookup yields CDR1 GTSNPN and CDR2 SVGIG (reference sequence). There are 12 residues in the CDR3. The CDR3 sequence: CASRQGPYEQYF. The CDR3 region has the DNA TGTGCCTCGAGACAGGGTCCCTACGAGCAGTACTTC.

This sequence joins TRBV29-1 and TRBJ2-6; 11 bases are a match to TRBD1. The CDR3 has 15 amino acids. Per germline, CDR1 SQVTM and CDR2 ANQGSEA. The junction had 1 base not matched to a gene; V was cut back by 4 bases and J by 2 bases. CDR3 region: CSVGTGGTGANVLTF. Here the CDR3 DNA reads TGCAGCGTTGGGACAGGGGGCACTGGGGCCAACGTCCTGACTTTC. The entire variable domain, with the rest obtained from reference TRBV29-1 and TRBJ2-6, is as follows: SAVISQKPSRDICQRGTSLTIQCQVDSQVTMMFWYRQQPGQSLTLIATANQGSEATYESGFVIDKFPISRPNLTFSTLTVSNMSPEDSSIYLCSVGTGGTGANVLTFGAGSRLTVL.

This sequence joins TRBV27 and TRBJ1-6, with 7 bases lining up with TRBD1. This CDR3 is 14 amino acids long. The V gene end was trimmed by 5 bases and the J gene end by 8 bases; junction bases not matched to a gene: 6. Germline V lookup: CDR1 MNHEY, CDR2 SMNVEV (reference sequence). CDR3: CASSPGTEHSPLHF. The CDR3 DNA follows: TGTGCCAGCAGTCCCGGGACAGAGCATTCACCCCTCCACTTT.

V usage is TRBV5-5 and J usage is TRBJ2-1, with D perhaps TRBD1 (5 bases). The CDR3 loop spans 15 amino acids. V was cut by 6 bases and J by 1 base, with 14 bases left in between. CDR1 and CDR2 (germline): SGHKS, YYEKEE (reference sequence). CDR3: CASKPQQGSYNEQFF. CDR3 in DNA: TGTGCCAGCAAGCCCCAGCAGGGTTCCTACAATGAGCAGTTCTTC.

This chain uses TRBV11-1 with TRBJ2-2; D unresolved. Germline CDR1 reads SGHAT; CDR2 reads FQDESV (reference sequence). The CDR3 is 12 amino acids. V was trimmed by 3 bases and J by 9 bases, leaving 8 bases between them. Here the CDR3 DNA reads TGTGCCAGCAGCTTGCGGATCCGGGAGCTGTTTTTT. Translating it yields CASSLRIRELFF.

The chain links TRBV25-1 to TRBJ1-2, with 7 positions matching TRBD1. There are 14 residues in the CDR3. V lost 3 bases to trimming and J lost 8 bases; unmatched junction nucleotides: 9. CDR1 and CDR2 from the germline V gene are MGHDK and SYGVNS. The CDR3 sequence is CASSESDRPWGYTF. The DNA for the CDR3 is TGTGCCAGCAGTGAGTCGGACAGGCCCTGGGGCTACACCTTC.

This chain connects TRBV27 to TRBJ2-2; D remains ambiguous. This CDR3 contains 13 residues. The germline V gene has CDR1 MNHEY and CDR2 SMNVEV (reference sequence). Trimming removed 6 bases at V and 5 bases at J, with 10 bases between. The CDR3 DNA sequence: TGTGCCAGCAGAAAGAGTGTGACCGGGGAGCTGTTTTTT. It encodes CASRKSVTGELFF.

The V and J genes are TRBV2 and TRBJ1-1; D might be TRBD1 (5 bases). V lost 7 bases, J lost 5 bases, and 14 bases lay in between. The V gene's germline CDR1 is SNHLY and CDR2 FYNNEI. The CDR3 runs 13 residues. The CDR3 sequence: CASTVGLGTEAFF. CDR3 nucleotide sequence: TGTGCCAGCACCGTGGGGCTGGGGACTGAAGCTTTCTTT.

V is TRBV18 and J is TRBJ2-5; TRBD2 agrees at 8 bases. J lost 3 bases, V lost 6 bases, and 9 bases had no gene match. This CDR3 is 15 amino acids long. Per the germline V gene, CDR1 is KGHSH and CDR2 is LQKENI. As DNA, the CDR3 is TGTGCCAGCTCGGGCGGTTCCGGGGGGGAAGAGACCCAGTACTTC. It is translated as CASSGGSGGEETQYF.

The gene calls are TRBV7-9 and TRBJ2-5, with TRBD2 identical over 7 bases. The V segment lost 3 bases and the J segment 5 bases; nucleotides outside the gene matches: 6. Germline CDR1 and CDR2: SEHNR and FQNEAQ (reference sequence). CDR3 size: 14 residues. The CDR3 here is CASSFGLGSETQYF. As DNA, the CDR3 is TGTGCCAGCAGCTTTGGACTAGGGAGTGAGACCCAGTACTTC.

The J gene is TRBJ1-2, the V gene TRBV28; 8 bases fit TRBD1. The V segment lost 4 bases and the J segment 0 bases; nucleotides outside the gene matches: 4. Germline lookup yields CDR1 MDHEN and CDR2 SYDVKM. This CDR3 comprises 15 residues. CDR3 sequence: CASSSPTGANYGYTF. The CDR3 coding sequence is TGTGCCAGCAGTTCCCCGACAGGGGCTAACTATGGCTACACCTTC.

Here the CDR3 DNA reads TGTGCCAGCAGCACGACTATCCCCGGGGAGCTGTTTTTT. Encoded protein: CASSTTIPGELFF. The chain joins TRBV5-5 to TRBJ2-2; D may be TRBD2 (5 bases). The germline V gene has CDR1 SGHKS and CDR2 YYEKEE (reference sequence). V lost 4 bases and J lost 6, with 10 bases in between. The CDR3 spans 13 residues.

This rearrangement joins TRBV27 to TRBJ1-3, with 9 bases matching TRBD1. J was trimmed by 4 bases and V by 3 bases; bases with no gene match: 4. The CDR3 totals 15 residues. Germline CDR1 MNHEY, CDR2 SMNVEV (reference sequence). CDR3 nucleotide sequence: TGTGCCAGCAGTTTCGGACAGGGGCCGGGAAACACCATATATTTT. Its protein is CASSFGQGPGNTIYF.

This chain joins TRBV15 and TRBJ1-4; no definite D call. The germline CDR1 and CDR2 sequences are LNHNV and YYDKDF (reference sequence). The CDR3 consists of 17 residues. V gave up 4 bases and J gave up 1 base, with 16 bases separating them. The CDR3 loop is CATSTPFFGRTNEKLFF. CDR3 nucleotide sequence: TGTGCCACCAGCACACCGTTTTTTGGGAGAACTAATGAAAAACTGTTTTTT.